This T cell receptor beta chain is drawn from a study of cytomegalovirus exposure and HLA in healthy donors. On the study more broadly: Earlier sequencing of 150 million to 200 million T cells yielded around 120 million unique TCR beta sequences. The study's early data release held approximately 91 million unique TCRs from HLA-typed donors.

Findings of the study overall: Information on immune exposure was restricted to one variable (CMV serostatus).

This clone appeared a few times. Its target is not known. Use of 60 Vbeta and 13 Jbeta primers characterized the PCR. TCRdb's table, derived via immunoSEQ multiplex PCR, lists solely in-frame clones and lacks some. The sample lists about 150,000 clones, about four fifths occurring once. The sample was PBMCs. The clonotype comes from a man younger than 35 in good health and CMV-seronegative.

CDR3 protein: CASRTGTGGWNEQYF. As DNA, the CDR3 is TGTGCCAGTAGGACCGGGACAGGGGGCTGGAACGAGCAGTACTTC. The V gene is TRBV19, the J gene TRBJ2-7, with 12 bases fitting TRBD1. Germline CDR1 LNHDA, CDR2 SQIVND (reference sequence). Losses at the gene ends were 6 bases for V and 5 bases for J; bases not matched to a gene: 8. The CDR3 sequence is 15 residues long. Complete variable domain (other parts from reference TRBV19 and TRBJ2-7): DGGITQSPKYLFRKEGQNVTLSCEQNLNHDAMYWYRQDPGQGLRLIYYSQIVNDFQKGDIAEGYSVSREKKESFPLTVTSAQKNPTAFYLCASRTGTGGWNEQYFGPGTRLTVT.